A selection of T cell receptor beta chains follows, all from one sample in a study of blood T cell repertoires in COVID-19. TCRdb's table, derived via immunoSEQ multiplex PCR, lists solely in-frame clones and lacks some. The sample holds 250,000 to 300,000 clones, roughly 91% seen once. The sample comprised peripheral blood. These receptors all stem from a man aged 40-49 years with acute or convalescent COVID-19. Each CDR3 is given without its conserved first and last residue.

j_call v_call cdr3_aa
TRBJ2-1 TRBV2 ASRNVPGLGNYNEQF
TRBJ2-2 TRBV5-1 ASSKTGDLNTGELF
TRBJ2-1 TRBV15 ATSRLPGQYYNEQF
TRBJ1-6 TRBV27 ASSFERVNSPLH
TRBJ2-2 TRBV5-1 ASLQTANTGELF
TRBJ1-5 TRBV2 ASSARTGRGQPQH
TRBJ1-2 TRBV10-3 AISESAASYGYT
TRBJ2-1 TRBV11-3 ASSLGLRTPHEQF
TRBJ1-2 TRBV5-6 ASSLGKGWGPYGYT
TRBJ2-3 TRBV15 ATSRDRGGTQY
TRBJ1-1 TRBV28 ASRLLPNTEAF
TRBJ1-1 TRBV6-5 ASSYSQGKTNTEAF
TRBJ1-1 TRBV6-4 ASSEPGMNTEAF
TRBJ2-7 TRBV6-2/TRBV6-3 ASSYPGQATYEQY
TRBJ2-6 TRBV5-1 ASSLASGVALSGANVLT
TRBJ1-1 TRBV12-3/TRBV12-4 ASSPAGNTEAF
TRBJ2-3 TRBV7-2 ASSSQGSGDTQY
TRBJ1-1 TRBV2 ASMGTGITEAF
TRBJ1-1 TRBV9 ASSVVGAEAF
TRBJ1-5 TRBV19 ASSVTGRAGQPQH
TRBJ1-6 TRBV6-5 ASTLDGANSPLH
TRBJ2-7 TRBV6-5 ASRDVAGGSYEQY
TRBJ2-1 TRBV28 ASSPSGSSYNEQF
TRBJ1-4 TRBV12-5 ASGLYGGLELF
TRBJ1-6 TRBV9 ASSVASSYNSPLH
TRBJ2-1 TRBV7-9 ASRAGTGSSYNEQF
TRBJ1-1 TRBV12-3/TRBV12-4 ASRQQGSGAF
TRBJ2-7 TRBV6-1 ASSERAGGIGEQY
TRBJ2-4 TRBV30 AWRRGRVAKNIQY
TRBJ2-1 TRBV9 ASSINWGDNEQF
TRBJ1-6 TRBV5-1 ASSRTANSPLH
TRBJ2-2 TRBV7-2 ASSLASLAGELF
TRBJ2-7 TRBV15 ATSRDPGDEQY
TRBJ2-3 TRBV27 ASSSRDYLSGTDTQY
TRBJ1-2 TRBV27 ASSPAGSYYGYT
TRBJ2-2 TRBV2 ASRQGLTGELF
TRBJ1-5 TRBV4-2 ASSQDPGGNQPQH
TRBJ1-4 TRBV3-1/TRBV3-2 ASSPEPTNEKLF
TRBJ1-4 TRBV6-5 ASRQRQGRVEKLF
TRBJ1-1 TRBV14 ASSGRQFSGNTEAF
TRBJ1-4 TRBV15 ATSRDDRGQGEKLF
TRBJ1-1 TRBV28 ASSRGTGKTEAF
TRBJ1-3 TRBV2 ASSAGGLSGNTIY
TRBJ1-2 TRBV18 ASSPPKTGDGYT
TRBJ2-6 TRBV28 ASSPVRGANVLT
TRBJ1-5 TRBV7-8 ASSLGGTAYSNQPQH
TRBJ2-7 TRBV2 ASSGTGISYEQY
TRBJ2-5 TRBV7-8 ASSLRAHETQY
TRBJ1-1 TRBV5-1 ASSRVPPNTEAF
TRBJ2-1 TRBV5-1 ASSRGQSSYNEQF